This entry lists 2 T cell receptor beta chains sequenced from one sample in a study of blood T cell repertoires in COVID-19. Here immunoSEQ multiplex PCR was the method, and the copy in TCRdb shows in-frame clones only, minus some. The repertoire has about 320,000 clones, around nine tenths of them found once; the top ten carry roughly 5%. The sample comprised PBMCs or T cells enriched from blood (not recorded which). These receptors all stem from a man aged 55 to 70 who had recovered from COVID-19.

The chain joins TRBV5-1 to TRBJ1-4; perhaps TRBD1 as D (6 bases). This CDR3 is built from 15 residues. Germline values: CDR1 SGHRS, CDR2 YFSETQ. The ends were cut back, 4 bases at V and 4 bases at J, with 14 bases in the middle. This chain's CDR3 is CASSRLPGDNEKLFF. The CDR3 bases are TGCGCCAGCAGCCGCCTCCCAGGGGATAATGAAAAACTGTTTTTT.

The count of this clone is one. A read error may account for a junction end that differs from germline. The rearrangement joins TRBV7-7 to TRBJ2-7, with 10 bases matching TRBD2. The CDR3 contains 15 residues. Germline lookup yields CDR1 SSHAT and CDR2 FNYEAQ (reference sequence). In DNA form, the CDR3 reads TGTGCTAGCAGCTTAAGTCTAGCGGGAGTGGGCGAGCAGTACTTC. As protein: CASSLSLAGVGEQYF. Full variable domain (missing parts from reference TRBV7-7 and TRBJ2-7): GAGVSQSPRYKVTKRGQDVTLRCDPISSHATLYWYQQALGQGPEFLTYFNYEAQPDKSGLPSDRFSAERPEGSISTLTIQRTEQRDSAMYRCASSLSLAGVGEQYFGPGTRLTVT.